The sample holds one count of the clone carrying this TCR beta chain. These data come from a study of blood T cell repertoires in COVID-19. The V gene end was trimmed by 5 bases and the J gene end by 3 bases; junction bases not matched to a gene: 5. The germline V gene encodes CDR1 SQVTM and CDR2 ANQGSEA. The CDR3 is 14 residues long. Produced via immunoSEQ multiplex PCR; TCRdb's table is partial and in-frame only. The table records nearly 250,000 clones, more than 75% of them present only once. The chain uses TRBV29-1 and TRBJ2-3; 10 positions match TRBD2. The sequenced sample consisted of PBMCs or T cells enriched from blood (not recorded which). The receptor comes from a woman in her forties or fifties who had recovered from COVID-19. The CDR3 protein is CSVTSGARTDTQYF. In nucleotides, the CDR3 is TGCAGCGTTACTAGCGGGGCGAGGACAGATACGCAGTATTTT.